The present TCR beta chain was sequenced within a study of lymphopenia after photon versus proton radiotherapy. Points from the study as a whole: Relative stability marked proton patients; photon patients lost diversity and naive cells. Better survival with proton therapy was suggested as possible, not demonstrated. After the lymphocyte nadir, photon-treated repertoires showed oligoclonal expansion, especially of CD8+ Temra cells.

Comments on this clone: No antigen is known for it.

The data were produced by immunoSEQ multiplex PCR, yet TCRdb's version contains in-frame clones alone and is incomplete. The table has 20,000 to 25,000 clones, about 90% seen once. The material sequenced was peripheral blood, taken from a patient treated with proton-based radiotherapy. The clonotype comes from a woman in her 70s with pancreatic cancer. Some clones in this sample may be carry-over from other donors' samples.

CDR3 region: CASSFQRADLGYTF. CDR3 coding DNA: TGTGCCAGCAGTTTCCAGAGGGCGGACTTGGGCTACACCTTC. This chain joins TRBV28 and TRBJ1-2; unclear D gene. This CDR3 region has 14 residues. V gave up 3 bases and J gave up 8 bases, with 16 bases separating them. Germline V gene lookup returns CDR1 MDHEN and CDR2 SYDVKM.